This T cell receptor beta chain came from a study of beta chain features in type 1 diabetes. On this clone itself: As yet, its antigen is unknown.

V was trimmed by 1 base and J by 3 bases, leaving 10 bases between them. Germline values: CDR1 KGHSH, CDR2 LQKENI. This CDR3 contains 15 residues. Sequenced material consisted of expressed TCRB transcripts (all of the isolated RNA was reverse transcribed). TCRdb's table, derived via immunoSEQ multiplex PCR, lists solely in-frame clones and lacks some. Here the sample spans 300,000 or so clones, roughly 8.8% being singletons. Findings and limits, study-wide: Shortening of TCRB CDR3s, moderate but significant, appeared in all four CD4+ subsets of Type 1 diabetes patients.

This chain links TRBV18 with TRBJ1-5, with a tentative D call TRBD1 (5 bases). The TCR sequence derives from a man aged 30-40 years with type 1 diabetes. Sequencing was performed on central memory CD4+ T cells from blood. The CDR3 reads CASSPRQNDNQPQHF. CDR3 bases: TGTGCCAGCTCACCACGACAGAATGACAATCAGCCCCAGCATTTT.